This T cell receptor (beta chain) was observed in a study of T cells in Graves' hyperthyroidism and ophthalmopathy. This clonotype came up many times. Its antigen remains unknown. TCR beta CDR3 regions were amplified from RNA. The HTBI primer set served for first-round RT-PCR of the TCR CDR3. TCRdb redid the calling of the multiplex PCR reads with MiXCR, one entry per CDR3 protein. The data hold about 92,000 distinct CDR3 sequences, with under 65% observed a single time. In germline, CDR1 is MNHEY, CDR2 SVGAGI. CDR3 size: 11 residues. Trimming shortened V by 3 bases and J by 5 bases, and 5 bases separated the two germline ends. Whole-study findings and limits: Blood also contained most expanded thyroid clonotypes above 0.001.

The chain uses TRBV6-5 and TRBJ2-7; D remains ambiguous. This clonotype was obtained from a woman aged 40-49 years with Graves' hyperthyroidism. The sequenced sample was blood. The chain's CDR3 is CASSYLHEQYF. DNA for the CDR3: TGTGCCAGCAGTTATCTCCACGAGCAGTACTTC.